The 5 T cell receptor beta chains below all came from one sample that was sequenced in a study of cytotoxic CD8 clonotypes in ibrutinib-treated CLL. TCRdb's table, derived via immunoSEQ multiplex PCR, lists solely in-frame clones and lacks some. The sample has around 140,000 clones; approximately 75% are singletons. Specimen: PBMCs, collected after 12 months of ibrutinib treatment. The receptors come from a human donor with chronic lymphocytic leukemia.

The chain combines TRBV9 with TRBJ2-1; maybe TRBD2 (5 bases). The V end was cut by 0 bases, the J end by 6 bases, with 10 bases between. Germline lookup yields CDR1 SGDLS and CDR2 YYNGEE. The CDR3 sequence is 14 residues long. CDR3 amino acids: CASSVADLSNEQFF. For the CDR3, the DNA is TGTGCCAGCAGCGTAGCGGACTTGAGCAATGAGCAGTTCTTC.

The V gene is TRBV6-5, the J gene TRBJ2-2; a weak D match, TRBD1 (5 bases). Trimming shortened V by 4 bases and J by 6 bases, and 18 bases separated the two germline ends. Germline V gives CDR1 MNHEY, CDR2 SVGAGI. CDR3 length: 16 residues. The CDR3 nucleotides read TGTGCCAGCAGTTCCCCTCGACAGACGCCAGCCGGGGAGCTGTTTTTT. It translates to CASSSPRQTPAGELFF.

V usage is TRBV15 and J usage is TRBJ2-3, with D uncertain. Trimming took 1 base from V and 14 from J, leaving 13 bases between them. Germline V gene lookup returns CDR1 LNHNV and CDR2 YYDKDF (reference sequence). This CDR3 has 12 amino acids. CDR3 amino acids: CATSRVGTASYF. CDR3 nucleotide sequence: TGTGCCACCAGCAGAGTAGGAACCGCGTCGTATTTT.

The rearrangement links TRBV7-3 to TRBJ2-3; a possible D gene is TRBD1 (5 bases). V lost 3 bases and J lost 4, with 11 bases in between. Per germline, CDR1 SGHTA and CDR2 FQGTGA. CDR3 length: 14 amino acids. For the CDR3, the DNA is TGTGCCAGCAGCTTGGGCCTAGGGGCAGATACGCAGTATTTT. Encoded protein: CASSLGLGADTQYF.

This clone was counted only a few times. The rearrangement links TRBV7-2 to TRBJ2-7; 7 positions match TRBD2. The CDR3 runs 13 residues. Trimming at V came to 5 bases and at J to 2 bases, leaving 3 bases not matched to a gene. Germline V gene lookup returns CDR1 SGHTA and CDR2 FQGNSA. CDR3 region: CASSSSGPYEQYF. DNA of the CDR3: TGTGCCAGCAGCAGTAGCGGGCCCTACGAGCAGTACTTC.